Following are 3 T cell receptor beta chains from one sample sequenced in a study of blood T cell repertoires in COVID-19. Profiled with immunoSEQ multiplex PCR; TCRdb holds only in-frame clones, not every one. The sample contains a few hundred thousand clones, almost 90% of which appear only once. Sequencing was performed on PBMCs or T cells enriched from blood (not recorded which). These receptors were taken from a woman aged 18-30 years with acute COVID-19.

This clone showed up just once. The chain employs TRBV5-4 and TRBJ1-2; the match to TRBD1 covers 9 bases. This CDR3 comprises 16 residues. Trimming at V came to 4 bases and at J to 6 bases, leaving 13 bases not matched to a gene. Germline V CDR1 and CDR2: SGHNT, YYREEE (reference sequence). In nucleotides, the CDR3 is TGTGCCAGCAGCCACCAGGCGAGACAGGGGGTGAATGGCTACACCTTC. Protein sequence: CASSHQARQGVNGYTF.

This chain uses TRBV5-6 with TRBJ1-1, with D tentatively TRBD1 (6 bases). Trimming removed 4 bases at V and 2 bases at J, with 12 bases between. From germline, CDR1 is SGHDT and CDR2 YYEEEE. The CDR3 runs 14 residues. The CDR3 loop reads CASSEAGTNTEAFF. The CDR3 DNA reads as TGTGCCAGCAGCGAGGCCGGGACAAACACTGAAGCTTTCTTT.

V and J are TRBV27 and TRBJ1-2; TRBD1 is a possible D gene (5 bases). This CDR3 region has 14 residues. The germline V and J ends were trimmed by 4 bases and 6 bases, with 15 bases remaining between them. The germline V gene encodes CDR1 MNHEY and CDR2 SMNVEV (reference sequence). CDR3 protein: CASSSLPRGDGYTF. CDR3 nucleotides: TGTGCCAGCAGTTCACTCCCGCGGGGGGATGGCTACACCTTC.